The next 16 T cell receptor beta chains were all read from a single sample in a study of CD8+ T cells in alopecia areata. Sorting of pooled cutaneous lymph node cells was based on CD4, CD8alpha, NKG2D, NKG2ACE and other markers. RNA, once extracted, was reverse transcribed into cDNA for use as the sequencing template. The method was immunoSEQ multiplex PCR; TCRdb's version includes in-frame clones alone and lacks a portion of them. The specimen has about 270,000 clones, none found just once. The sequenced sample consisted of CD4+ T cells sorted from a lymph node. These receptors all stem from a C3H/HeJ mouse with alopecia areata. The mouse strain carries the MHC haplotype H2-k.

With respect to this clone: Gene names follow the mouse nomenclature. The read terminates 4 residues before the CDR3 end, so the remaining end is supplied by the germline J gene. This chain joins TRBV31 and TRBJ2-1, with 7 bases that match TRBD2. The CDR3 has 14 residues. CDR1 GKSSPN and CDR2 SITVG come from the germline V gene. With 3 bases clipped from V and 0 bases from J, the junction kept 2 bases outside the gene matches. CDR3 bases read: TGTGCCTGGAGGCCTGGGGGTAACTATGCT. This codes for CAWRPGGNYA. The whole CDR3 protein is CAWRPGGNYAEQFF.

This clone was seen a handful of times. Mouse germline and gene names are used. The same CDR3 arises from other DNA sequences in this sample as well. CDR3 bases read: TGCACCTGCAGTGCAGATCTGGGGGGCGCGGGTGCAGAA. Protein sequence: CTCSADLGGAGAE. The whole CDR3 reads CTCSADLGGAGAETLYF. V gene TRBV1 combines with J gene TRBJ2-3, with 8 bases aligning to TRBD2. With the read ending 4 residues before the CDR3 end, the germline J gene is used to fill in that end. V shed 0 bases, J shed 1 base, and the junction held 6 bases outside the gene matches. The CDR3 is 17 residues long. Germline-derived CDR1 and CDR2 are NSQYPW and LRSPGD (reference sequence).

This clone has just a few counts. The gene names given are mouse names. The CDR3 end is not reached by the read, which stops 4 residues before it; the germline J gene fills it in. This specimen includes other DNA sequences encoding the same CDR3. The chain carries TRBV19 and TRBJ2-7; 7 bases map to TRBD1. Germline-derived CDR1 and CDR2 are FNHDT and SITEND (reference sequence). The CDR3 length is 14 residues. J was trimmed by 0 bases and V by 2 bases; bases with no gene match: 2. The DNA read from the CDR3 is TGTGCCAGCAGTATCCCAGGGGGCTCCTAT. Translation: CASSIPGGSY. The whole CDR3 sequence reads CASSIPGGSYEQYF.

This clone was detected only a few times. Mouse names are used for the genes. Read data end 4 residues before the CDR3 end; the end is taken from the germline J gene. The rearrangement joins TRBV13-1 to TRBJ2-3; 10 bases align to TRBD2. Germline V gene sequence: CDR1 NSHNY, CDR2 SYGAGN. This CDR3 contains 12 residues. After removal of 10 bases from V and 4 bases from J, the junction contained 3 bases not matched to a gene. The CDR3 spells CAVGLGSETLYF. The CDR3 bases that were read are TGTGCCGTGGGACTGGGGTCAGAA.

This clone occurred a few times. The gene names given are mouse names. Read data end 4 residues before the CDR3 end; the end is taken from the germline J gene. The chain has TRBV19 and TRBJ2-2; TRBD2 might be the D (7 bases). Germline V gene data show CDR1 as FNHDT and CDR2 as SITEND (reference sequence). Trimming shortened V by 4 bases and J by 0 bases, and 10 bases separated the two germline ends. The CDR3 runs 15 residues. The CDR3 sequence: CASSWGASNTGQLYF. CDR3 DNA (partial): TGTGCCAGCAGTTGGGGGGCCTCAAACACCGGG.

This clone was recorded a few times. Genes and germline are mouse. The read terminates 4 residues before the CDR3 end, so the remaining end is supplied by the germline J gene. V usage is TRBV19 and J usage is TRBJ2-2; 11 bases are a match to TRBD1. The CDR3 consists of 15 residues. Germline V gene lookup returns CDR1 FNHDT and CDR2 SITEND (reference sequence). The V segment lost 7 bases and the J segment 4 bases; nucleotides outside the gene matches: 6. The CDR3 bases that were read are TGTGCCAGCTCCGGACAGGGGGCGAGCACCGGG. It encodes CASSGQGASTG. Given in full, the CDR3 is CASSGQGASTGQLYF.

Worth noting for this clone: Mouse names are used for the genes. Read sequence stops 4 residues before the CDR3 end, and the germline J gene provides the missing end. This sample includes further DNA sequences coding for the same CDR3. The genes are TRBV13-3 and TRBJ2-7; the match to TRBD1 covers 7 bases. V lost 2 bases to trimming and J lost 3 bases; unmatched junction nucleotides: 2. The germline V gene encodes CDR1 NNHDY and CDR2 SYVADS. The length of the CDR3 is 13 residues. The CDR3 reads CASSENRGYEQYF. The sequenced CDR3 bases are TGTGCCAGCAGTGAAAACAGGGGCTAT.

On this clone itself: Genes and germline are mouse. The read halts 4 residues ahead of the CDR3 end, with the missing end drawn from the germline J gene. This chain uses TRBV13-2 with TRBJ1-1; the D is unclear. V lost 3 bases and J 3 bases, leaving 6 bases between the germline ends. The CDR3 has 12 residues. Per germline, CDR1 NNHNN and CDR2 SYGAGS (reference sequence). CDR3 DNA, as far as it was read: TGTGCCAGCGGTGCACAATACACA. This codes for CASGAQYT. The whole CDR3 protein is CASGAQYTEVFF.

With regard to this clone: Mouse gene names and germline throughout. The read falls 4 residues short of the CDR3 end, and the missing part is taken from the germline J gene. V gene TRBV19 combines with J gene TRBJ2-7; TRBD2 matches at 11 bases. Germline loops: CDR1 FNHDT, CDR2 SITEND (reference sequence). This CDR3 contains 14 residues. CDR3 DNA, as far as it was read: TGTGCCAGCAGATCGGGACTGGGGGCATAT. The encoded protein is CASRSGLGAY. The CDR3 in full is CASRSGLGAYEQYF. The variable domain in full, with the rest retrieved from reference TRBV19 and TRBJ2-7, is GGIITQTPKFLIGQEGQKLTLKCQQNFNHDTMYWYRQDSGKGLRLIYYSITENDLQKGDLSEGYDASREKKSSFSLTVTSAQKNEMAVFLCASRSGLGAYEQYFGPGTRLTVL.

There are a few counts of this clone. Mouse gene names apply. CDR3 bases read: TGTGCCAGCAGTGATGCTGGGACTGGGGACCCCACCGGG. This encodes CASSDAGTGDPTG. The entire CDR3 is CASSDAGTGDPTGQLYF. The rearrangement uses TRBV13-3 and TRBJ2-2, with TRBD2 matching 10 bases. The read ends 4 residues shy of where the CDR3 ends; the end is completed using the germline J gene. The CDR3 contains 17 residues. V dropped 0 bases and J dropped 4; count of bases not matched to a gene: 6. Looked up from germline, CDR1 is NNHDY and CDR2 is SYVADS.

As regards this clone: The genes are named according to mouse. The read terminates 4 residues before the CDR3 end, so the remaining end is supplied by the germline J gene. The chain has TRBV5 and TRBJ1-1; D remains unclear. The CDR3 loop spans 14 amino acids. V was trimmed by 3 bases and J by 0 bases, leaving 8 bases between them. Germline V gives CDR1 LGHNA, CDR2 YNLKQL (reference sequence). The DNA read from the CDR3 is TGTGCCAGCAGCCAGGTCACAACAAACACA. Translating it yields CASSQVTTNT. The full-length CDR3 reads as CASSQVTTNTEVFF.

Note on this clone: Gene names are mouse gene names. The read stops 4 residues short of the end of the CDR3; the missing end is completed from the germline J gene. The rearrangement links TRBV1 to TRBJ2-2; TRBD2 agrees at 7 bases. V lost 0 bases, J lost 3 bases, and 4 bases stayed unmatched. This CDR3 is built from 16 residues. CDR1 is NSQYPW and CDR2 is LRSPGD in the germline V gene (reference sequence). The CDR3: CTCSAEGGMYTGQLYF. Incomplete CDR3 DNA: TGCACCTGCAGTGCAGAGGGGGGGATGTACACCGGG.

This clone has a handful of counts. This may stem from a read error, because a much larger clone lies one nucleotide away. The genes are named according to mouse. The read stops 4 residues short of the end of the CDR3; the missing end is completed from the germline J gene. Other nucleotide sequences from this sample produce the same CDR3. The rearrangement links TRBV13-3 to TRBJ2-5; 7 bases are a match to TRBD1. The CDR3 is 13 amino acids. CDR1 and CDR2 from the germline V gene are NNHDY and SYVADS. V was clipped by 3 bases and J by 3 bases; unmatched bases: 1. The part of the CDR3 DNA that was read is TGTGCCAGCAGTGGGGACAGACAAGAC. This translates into CASSGDRQD. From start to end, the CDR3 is CASSGDRQDTQYF.

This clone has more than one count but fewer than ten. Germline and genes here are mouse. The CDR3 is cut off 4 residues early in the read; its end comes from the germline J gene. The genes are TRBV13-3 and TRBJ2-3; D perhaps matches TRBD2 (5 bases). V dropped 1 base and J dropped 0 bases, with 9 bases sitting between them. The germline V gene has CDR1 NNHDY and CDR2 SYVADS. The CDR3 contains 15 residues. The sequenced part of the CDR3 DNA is TGTGCCAGCAGTGATCCCTGGGCTAGTGCAGAA. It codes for CASSDPWASAE. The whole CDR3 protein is CASSDPWASAETLYF.

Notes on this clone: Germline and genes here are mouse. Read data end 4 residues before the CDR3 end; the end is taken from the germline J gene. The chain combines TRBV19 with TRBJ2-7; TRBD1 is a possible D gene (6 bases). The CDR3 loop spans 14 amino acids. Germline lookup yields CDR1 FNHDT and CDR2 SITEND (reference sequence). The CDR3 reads CASSIPDRFYEQYF. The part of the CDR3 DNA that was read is TGTGCCAGCAGTATCCCTGACAGGTTTTAT.

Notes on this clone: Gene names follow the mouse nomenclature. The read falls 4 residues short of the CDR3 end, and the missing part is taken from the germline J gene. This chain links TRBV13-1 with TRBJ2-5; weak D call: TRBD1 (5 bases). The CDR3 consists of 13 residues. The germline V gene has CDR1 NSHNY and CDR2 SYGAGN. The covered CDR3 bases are TGTGCCAGCAGTGAGGTCAGGGAAGAC. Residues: CASSEVRED. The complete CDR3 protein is CASSEVREDTQYF.